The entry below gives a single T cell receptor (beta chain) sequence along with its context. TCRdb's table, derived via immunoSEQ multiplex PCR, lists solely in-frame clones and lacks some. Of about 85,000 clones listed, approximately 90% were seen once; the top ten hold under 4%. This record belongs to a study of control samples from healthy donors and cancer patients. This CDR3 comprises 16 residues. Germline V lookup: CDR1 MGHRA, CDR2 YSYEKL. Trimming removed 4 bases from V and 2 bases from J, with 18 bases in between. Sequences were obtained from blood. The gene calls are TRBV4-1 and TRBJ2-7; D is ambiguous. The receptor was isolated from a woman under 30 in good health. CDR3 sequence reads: CASSPRVRTGAYEQYF. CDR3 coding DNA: TGCGCCAGCAGCCCACGGGTCCGAACTGGGGCCTACGAGCAGTACTTC.